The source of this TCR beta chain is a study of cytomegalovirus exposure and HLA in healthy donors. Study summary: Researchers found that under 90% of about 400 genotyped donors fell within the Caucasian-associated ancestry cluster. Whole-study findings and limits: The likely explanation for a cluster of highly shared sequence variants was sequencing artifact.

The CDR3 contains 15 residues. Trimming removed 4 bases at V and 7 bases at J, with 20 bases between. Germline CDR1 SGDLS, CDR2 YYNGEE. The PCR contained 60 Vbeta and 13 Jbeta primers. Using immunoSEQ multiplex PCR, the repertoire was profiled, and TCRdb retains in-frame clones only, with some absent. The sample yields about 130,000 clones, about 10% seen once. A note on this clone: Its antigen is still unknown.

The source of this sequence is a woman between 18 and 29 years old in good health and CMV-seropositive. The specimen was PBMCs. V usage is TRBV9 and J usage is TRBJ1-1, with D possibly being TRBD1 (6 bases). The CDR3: CASSPPDRGYVEAFF. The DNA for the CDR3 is TGTGCCAGCAGCCCCCCGGACAGAGGATACGTTGAAGCTTTCTTT. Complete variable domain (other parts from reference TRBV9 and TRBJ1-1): DSGVTQTPKHLITATGQRVTLRCSPRSGDLSVYWYQQSLDQGLQFLIQYYNGEERAKGNILERFSAQQFPDLHSELNLSSLELGDSALYFCASSPPDRGYVEAFFGQGTRLTVV.